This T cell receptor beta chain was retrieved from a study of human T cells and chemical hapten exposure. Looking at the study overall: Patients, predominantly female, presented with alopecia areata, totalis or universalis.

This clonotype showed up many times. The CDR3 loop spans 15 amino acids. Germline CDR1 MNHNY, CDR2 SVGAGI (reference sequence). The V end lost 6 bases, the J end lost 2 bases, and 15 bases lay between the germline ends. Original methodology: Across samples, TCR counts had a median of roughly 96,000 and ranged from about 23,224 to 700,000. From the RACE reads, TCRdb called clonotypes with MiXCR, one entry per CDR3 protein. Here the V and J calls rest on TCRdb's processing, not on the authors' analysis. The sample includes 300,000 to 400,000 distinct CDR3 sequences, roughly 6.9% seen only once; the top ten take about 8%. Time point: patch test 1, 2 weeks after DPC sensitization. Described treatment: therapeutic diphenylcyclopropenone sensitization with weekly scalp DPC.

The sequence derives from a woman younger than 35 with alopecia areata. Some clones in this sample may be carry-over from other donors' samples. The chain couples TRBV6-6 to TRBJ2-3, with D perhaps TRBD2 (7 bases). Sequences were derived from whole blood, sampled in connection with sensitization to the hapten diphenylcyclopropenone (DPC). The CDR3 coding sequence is TGTGCCAGCAGCCCCGACGGGGGGCCCACAGATACGCAGTATTTT. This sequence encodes CASSPDGGPTDTQYF.